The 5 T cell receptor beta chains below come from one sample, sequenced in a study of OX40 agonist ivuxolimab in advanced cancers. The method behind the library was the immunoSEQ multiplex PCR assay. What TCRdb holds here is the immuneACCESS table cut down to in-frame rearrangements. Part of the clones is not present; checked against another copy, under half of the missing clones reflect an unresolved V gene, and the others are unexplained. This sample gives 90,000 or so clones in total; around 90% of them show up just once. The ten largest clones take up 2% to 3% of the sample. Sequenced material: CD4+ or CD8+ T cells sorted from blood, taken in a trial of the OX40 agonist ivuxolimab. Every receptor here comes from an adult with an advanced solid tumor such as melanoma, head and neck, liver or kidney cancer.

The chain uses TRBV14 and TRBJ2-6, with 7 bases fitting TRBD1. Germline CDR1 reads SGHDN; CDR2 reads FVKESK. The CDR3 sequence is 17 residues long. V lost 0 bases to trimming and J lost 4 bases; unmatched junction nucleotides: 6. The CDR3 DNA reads TGTGCCAGCAGCCAAGAGGGCAGGGGGAAAGGGGCCAACGTCCTGACTTTC. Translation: CASSQEGRGKGANVLTF.

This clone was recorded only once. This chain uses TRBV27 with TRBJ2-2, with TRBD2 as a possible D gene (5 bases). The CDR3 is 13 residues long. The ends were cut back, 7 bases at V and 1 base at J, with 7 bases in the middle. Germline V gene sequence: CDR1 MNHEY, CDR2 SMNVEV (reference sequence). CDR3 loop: CASNGKNTGELFF. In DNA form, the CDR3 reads TGTGCCAGCAACGGGAAGAACACCGGGGAGCTGTTTTTT.

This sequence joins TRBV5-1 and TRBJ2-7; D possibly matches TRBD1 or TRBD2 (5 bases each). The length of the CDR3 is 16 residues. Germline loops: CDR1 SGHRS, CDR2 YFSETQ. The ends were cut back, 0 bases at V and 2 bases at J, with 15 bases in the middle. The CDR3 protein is CASSLGSVPGPYEQYF. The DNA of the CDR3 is TGCGCCAGCAGCTTGGGTTCAGTCCCGGGGCCCTACGAGCAGTACTTC. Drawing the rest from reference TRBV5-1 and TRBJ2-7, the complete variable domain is KAGVTQTPRYLIKTRGQQVTLSCSPISGHRSVSWYQQTPGQGLQFLFEYFSETQRNKGNFPGRFSGRQFSNSRSEMNVSTLELGDSALYLCASSLGSVPGPYEQYFGPGTRLTVT.

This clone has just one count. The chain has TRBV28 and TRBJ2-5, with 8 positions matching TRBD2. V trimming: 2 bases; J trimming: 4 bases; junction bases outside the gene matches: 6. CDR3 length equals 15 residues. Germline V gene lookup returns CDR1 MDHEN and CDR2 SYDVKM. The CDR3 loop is CASSLQLAVVETQYF. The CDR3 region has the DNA TGTGCCAGCAGTTTACAACTAGCGGTCGTAGAGACCCAGTACTTC. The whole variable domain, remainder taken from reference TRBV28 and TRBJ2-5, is DVKVTQSSRYLVKRTGEKVFLECVQDMDHENMFWYRQDPGLGLRLIYFSYDVKMKEKGDIPEGYSVSREKKERFSLILESASTNQTSMYLCASSLQLAVVETQYFGPGTRLLVL.

The CDR3 bases are TGTGCCATCAGTGAGTCCCAGCGCTCTGGAAACACCATATATTTT. Its translation: CAISESQRSGNTIYF. This chain connects TRBV10-3 to TRBJ1-3; no firm D call. Germline V lookup: CDR1 ENHRY, CDR2 SYGVKD. The CDR3 is 15 amino acids. Trimming pared 0 bases from V and 0 bases from J, leaving 6 bases between.